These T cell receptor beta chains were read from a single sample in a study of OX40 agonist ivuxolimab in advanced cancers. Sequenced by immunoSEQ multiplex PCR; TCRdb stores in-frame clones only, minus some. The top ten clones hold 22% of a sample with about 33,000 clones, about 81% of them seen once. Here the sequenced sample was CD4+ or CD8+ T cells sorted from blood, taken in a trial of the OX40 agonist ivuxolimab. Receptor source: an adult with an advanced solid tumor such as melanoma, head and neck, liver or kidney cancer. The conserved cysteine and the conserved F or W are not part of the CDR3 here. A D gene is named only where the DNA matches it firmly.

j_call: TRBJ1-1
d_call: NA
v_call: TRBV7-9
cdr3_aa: ASSPPGAGKNTEAF

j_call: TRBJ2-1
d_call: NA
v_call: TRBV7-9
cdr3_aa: ASRAGDDNEQF

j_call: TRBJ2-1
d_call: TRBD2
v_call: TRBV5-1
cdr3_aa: ASSLVASGLYNEQF

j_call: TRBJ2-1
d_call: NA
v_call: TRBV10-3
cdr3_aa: AISELGGSNEQF

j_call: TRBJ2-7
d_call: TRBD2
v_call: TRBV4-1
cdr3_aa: ASSRSLAGASYEQY

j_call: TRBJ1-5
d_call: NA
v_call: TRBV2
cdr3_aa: ASSADILDQPQH

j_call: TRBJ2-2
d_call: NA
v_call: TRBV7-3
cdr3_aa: ASSLSGTGELF

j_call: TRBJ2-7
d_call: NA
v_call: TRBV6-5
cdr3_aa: ASSERTSYEQY

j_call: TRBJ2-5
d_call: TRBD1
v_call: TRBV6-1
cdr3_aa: AGHRGTETQY

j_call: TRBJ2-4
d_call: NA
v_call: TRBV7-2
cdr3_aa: ASRAEIAKNIQY

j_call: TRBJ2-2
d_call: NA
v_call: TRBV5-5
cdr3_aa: ASRLRGNTGELF

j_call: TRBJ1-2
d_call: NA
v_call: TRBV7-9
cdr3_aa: ASSASGKGDGYT

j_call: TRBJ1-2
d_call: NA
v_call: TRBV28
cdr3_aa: ASSSGRAYGYT

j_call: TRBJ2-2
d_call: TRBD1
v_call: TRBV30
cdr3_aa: AWSAGQTAGELF

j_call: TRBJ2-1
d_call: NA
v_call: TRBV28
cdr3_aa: ASSFAQGRSSYNEQF

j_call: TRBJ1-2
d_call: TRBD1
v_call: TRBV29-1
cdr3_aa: SVSGRGPDGYGYT

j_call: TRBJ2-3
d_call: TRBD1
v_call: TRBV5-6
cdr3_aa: ASSRQGVLDTQY

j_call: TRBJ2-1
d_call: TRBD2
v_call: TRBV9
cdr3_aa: ASSGIAGGNNEQF

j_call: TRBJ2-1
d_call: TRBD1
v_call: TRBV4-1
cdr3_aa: ASRDREPYNEQF

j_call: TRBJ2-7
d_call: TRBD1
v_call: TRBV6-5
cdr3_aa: ASSTPTGGSYEQY

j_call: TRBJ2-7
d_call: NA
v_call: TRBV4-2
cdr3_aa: ASSQDGQYSYEQY

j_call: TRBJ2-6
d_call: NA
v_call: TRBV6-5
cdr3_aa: ASSSGNSGANVLT

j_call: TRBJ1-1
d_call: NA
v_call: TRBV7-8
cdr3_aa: ASSLLIGGGTEAF

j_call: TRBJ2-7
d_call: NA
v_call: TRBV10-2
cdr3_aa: ASSALSYEQY

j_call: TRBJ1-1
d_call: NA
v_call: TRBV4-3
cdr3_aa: ASSQAGQNTEAF

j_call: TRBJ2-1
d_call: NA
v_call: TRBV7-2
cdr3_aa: ASSTQAVYNEQF

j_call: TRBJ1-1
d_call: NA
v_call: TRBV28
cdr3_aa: ASSPRGVTNTEAF

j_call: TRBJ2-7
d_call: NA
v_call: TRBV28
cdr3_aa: ASLGGTNPNYEQY

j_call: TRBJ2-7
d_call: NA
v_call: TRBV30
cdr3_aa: AWSVPLWTAEQY

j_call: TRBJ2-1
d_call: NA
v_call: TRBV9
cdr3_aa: ASSFSESSYNEQF

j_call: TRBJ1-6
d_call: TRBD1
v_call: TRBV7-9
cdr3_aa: ASSSGQGFYNSPLH

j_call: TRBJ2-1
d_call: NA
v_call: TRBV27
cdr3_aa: ASSFGVDNEQF

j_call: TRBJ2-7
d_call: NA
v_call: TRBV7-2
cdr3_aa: ASSFSRAHEQY

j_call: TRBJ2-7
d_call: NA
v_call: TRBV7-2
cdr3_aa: ASSLTWQAYEQY

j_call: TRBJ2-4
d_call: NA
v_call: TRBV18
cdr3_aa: ASSPESLAKNIQY

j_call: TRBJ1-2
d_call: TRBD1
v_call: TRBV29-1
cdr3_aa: SVERDRGSYGYT

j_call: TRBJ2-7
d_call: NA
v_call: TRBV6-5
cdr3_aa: ASRDWSASYEQY

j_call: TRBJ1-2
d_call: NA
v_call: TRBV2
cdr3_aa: ASSESGRGYT

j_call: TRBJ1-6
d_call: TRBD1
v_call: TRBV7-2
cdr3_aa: ASSLAGQGRSPLH

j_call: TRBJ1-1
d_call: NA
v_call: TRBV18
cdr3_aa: ASSDAGATEAF

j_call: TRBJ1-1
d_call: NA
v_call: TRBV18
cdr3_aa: ASSPPMNTEAF

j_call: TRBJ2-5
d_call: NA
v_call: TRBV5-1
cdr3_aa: ASSAGRAGETQY

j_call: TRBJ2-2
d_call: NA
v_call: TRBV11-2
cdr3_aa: ASSLYGTTMFGELF

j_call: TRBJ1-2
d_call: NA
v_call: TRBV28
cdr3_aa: ASSEKGDGYT

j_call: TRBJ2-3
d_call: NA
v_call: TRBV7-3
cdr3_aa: ASSSDSYTDTQY

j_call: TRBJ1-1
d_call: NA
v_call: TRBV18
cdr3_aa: ASSELNTEAF

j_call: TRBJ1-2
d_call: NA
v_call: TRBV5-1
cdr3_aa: ASSEVANYGYT

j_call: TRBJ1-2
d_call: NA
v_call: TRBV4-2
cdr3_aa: ASSLEVVLAGYT

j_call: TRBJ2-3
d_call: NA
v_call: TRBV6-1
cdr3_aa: ASSEVRTGLRGDTQY

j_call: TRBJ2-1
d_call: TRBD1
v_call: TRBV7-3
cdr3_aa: ASSFGQGANEQF

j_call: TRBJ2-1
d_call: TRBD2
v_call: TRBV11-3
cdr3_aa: ASSFSLAGMGEQF

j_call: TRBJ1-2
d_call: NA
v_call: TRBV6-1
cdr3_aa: ASSERSRALLGYT

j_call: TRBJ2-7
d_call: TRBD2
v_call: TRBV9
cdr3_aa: ASSVAGGRYEQY

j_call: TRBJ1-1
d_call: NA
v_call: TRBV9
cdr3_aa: ASSVQVNTEAF

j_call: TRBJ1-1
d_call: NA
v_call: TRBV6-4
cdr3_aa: ASKGRGAF